These T cell receptor beta chains were read from a single sample in a study of T-cell memory formation after mild COVID-19. MiXCR, applied by TCRdb to the 5' RACE reads, yields one record per CDR3 protein. The data contain some 280,000 distinct CDR3 sequences, around 15% of them seen just once; the ten biggest clones take up about 23%. The specimen sequenced was PBMCs or a T cell subset sorted from them (not recorded which). Receptors originate from a man aged 18 to 35 who had mild COVID-19 (a few samples of this study predate the infection). Cell type and time point are not known. Both conserved end residues are part of each CDR3. A D gene is named only where the DNA matches it firmly. Size tells how often a clone was seen (once, few, many) or the class of an expanded clone, and some rows leave it out.

d_call j_call v_call clone_size cdr3_aa cdr3_nt
TRBD1 TRBJ2-2 TRBV29-1 few CSVVLRQGRNTGELFF TGCAGCGTTGTTCTTAGACAGGGCAGAAACACCGGGGAGCTGTTTTTT
. TRBJ2-7 TRBV5-1 few CASSSTRAYEQYF TGCGCCAGCAGCTCTACTAGGGCCTACGAGCAGTACTTC
. TRBJ2-5 TRBV7-9 . CASSLPSEETQYF TGTGCCAGCAGCTTACCCAGTGAAGAGACCCAGTACTTC
TRBD2 TRBJ2-3 TRBV4-3 few CASSLAGGLGDTDTQYF TGCGCCAGCAGCCTCGCGGGGGGCTTGGGGGACACAGATACGCAGTATTTT
. TRBJ2-7 TRBV10-3 . CAISVGPTYEQYF TGTGCCATCAGTGTCGGACCTACCTACGAGCAGTACTTC
. TRBJ2-3 TRBV7-9 few CASSFKGGQPDTQYF TGTGCCAGCAGTTTTAAGGGAGGCCAGCCGGATACGCAGTATTTT
. TRBJ1-2 TRBV11-3 . CASSLDRVYGYTF TGTGCCAGCAGCTTAGATCGGGTCTATGGCTACACCTTC
. TRBJ2-5 TRBV5-5 . CASSLSSVGTQYF TGTGCCAGCAGCTTGAGTTCTGTTGGGACCCAGTACTTC
. TRBJ1-5 TRBV21-1 few CASIGAEGVQHF TGTGCCAGCATAGGGGCGGAGGGGGTCCAGCATTTT
. TRBJ2-1 TRBV2 . CASRMYGEEQFF TGTGCCAGCAGGATGTATGGGGAGGAGCAGTTCTTC
TRBD1 TRBJ2-5 TRBV6-5 few CASSSLGQGNWKTQYF TGTGCCAGCAGTTCGCTGGGACAGGGGAATTGGAAGACCCAGTACTTC
. TRBJ2-7 TRBV7-8 few CASSPRSEPYEQYF TGTGCCAGCAGCCCCCGCAGCGAGCCCTACGAGCAGTACTTC
TRBD1 TRBJ2-5 TRBV5-1 many CASSLGGTGEETQYF TGCGCCAGCAGCTTGGGAGGGACAGGAGAAGAGACCCAGTACTTC
. TRBJ1-2 TRBV20-1 . CSARGGNPRRYGYTF TGCAGTGCCAGGGGAGGGAACCCTAGGCGGTATGGCTACACCTTC
. TRBJ1-1 TRBV7-6 few CASSPRDFGNTEAFF TGTGCCAGCAGCCCTAGGGACTTTGGGAACACTGAAGCTTTCTTT
. TRBJ1-6 TRBV7-3 . CASSSHGAASYNSPLHF TGTGCCAGCAGCTCTCATGGAGCAGCCTCCTATAATTCACCCCTCCACTTT
. TRBJ1-2 TRBV19 . CASSILQAPNGYTF TGTGCCAGTAGTATACTCCAGGCGCCCAATGGCTACACCTTC
TRBD2 TRBJ2-3 TRBV7-3 . CASRLSPPRAGSTDTQYF TGTGCCAGCAGATTAAGCCCCCCCCGAGCGGGGTCCACAGATACGCAGTATTTT
TRBD2 TRBJ2-3 TRBV12-3/TRBV12-4 few CASTSGGAPNTQYF TGTGCCAGCACTAGCGGGGGGGCTCCTAATACGCAGTATTTT
TRBD1 TRBJ1-1 TRBV30 . CAWKGDRRNTEAFF TGTGCCTGGAAGGGGGACAGGCGGAACACTGAAGCTTTCTTT
. TRBJ1-2 TRBV29-1 . CSAPWGDGYTF TGCAGCGCCCCATGGGGGGATGGCTACACCTTC
TRBD1 TRBJ2-7 TRBV6-5 few CASRPTGTGYEQYF TGTGCCAGCAGACCGACAGGGACAGGATACGAGCAGTACTTC
. TRBJ1-3 TRBV20-1 . CSAPGNGNTIYF TGCAGTGCGCCGGGGAATGGAAACACCATATATTTT
TRBD1 TRBJ1-2 TRBV29-1 few CSGGTDYGYTF TGCAGCGGCGGGACAGACTATGGCTACACCTTC
TRBD2 TRBJ2-3 TRBV5-1 few CASSAGIAGRGDTQYF TGCGCCAGCAGCGCAGGGATAGCGGGGCGCGGAGATACGCAGTATTTT
. TRBJ1-5 TRBV7-2 . CASSSWTDQPQHF TGTGCCAGCAGCTCATGGACAGATCAGCCCCAGCATTTT
TRBD1 TRBJ2-1 TRBV6-6 . CASSYTPGTGRVRQFF TGTGCCAGCAGTTACACTCCCGGGACAGGGAGAGTTCGGCAGTTCTTC
. TRBJ2-6 TRBV5-1 few CASSLVGGGGASGANVLTF TGCGCCAGCAGCTTGGTCGGAGGGGGAGGCGCCTCTGGGGCCAACGTCCTGACTTTC
TRBD1 TRBJ1-2 TRBV24-1 few CATSDDDRGRGYTF TGTGCCACCAGTGATGATGACAGGGGGCGCGGCTACACCTTC
. TRBJ2-5 TRBV9 few CASSVSSNQETQYF TGTGCCAGCAGCGTCTCCAGCAACCAAGAGACCCAGTACTTC
. TRBJ2-1 TRBV29-1 . CSEVPVGNEQFF TGCAGCGAAGTACCAGTGGGAAATGAGCAGTTCTTC
. TRBJ1-6 TRBV28 . CASRWYSYNSPLHF TGTGCCAGCCGGTGGTACTCCTATAATTCACCCCTCCACTTT
TRBD1 TRBJ1-2 TRBV18 . CASSPTGTGERSYGYTF TGTGCCAGCTCACCAACCGGGACAGGGGAGAGAAGCTATGGCTACACCTTC
. TRBJ2-7 TRBV6-5 few CASSYRQENLKYF TGTGCCAGCAGTTACCGACAGGAAAATCTGAAGTACTTC
. TRBJ2-1 TRBV3-1 few CASSQVRGYNEQFF TGTGCCAGCAGCCAAGTCCGGGGGTACAATGAGCAGTTCTTC
. TRBJ2-7 TRBV7-9 . CASSFRQGGEQYF TGTGCCAGCAGCTTTAGGCAGGGAGGCGAGCAGTACTTC
. TRBJ2-1 TRBV7-9 few CASTLSGFEQFF TGTGCCAGCACCCTTTCAGGGTTTGAGCAGTTCTTC
. TRBJ1-5 TRBV12-3/TRBV12-4 many CASSSGGNENQPQHF TGTGCCAGCAGTTCGGGGGGGAACGAAAATCAGCCCCAGCATTTT
TRBD2 TRBJ2-3 TRBV6-4 few CASSPGRGDTDTQYF TGTGCCAGCAGTCCAGGGCGGGGGGACACAGATACGCAGTATTTT
. TRBJ2-2 TRBV7-2 . CASSLYRRQGRTGELFF TGTGCCAGCAGCTTATATCGGCGCCAGGGACGTACCGGGGAGCTGTTTTTT
. TRBJ1-2 TRBV7-2 . CASSPDRTYGYTF TGTGCCAGCAGCCCGGACAGAACCTATGGCTACACCTTC
. TRBJ2-2 TRBV9 few CASSVGRPNTGELFF TGTGCCAGCAGCGTAGGGCGCCCGAACACCGGGGAGCTGTTTTTT
. TRBJ2-3 TRBV3-1 . CASSRRRIGRTDTQYF TGTGCCAGCAGCCGCCGCCGTATAGGGCGCACAGATACGCAGTATTTT
TRBD1 TRBJ2-5 TRBV5-1 few CASSWTGNEETQYF TGCGCCAGCAGTTGGACAGGGAACGAAGAGACCCAGTACTTC
TRBD2 TRBJ2-3 TRBV3-1 . CASSQGLAGAHTDTQYF TGTGCCAGCAGCCAAGGACTAGCGGGGGCCCACACAGATACGCAGTATTTT
. TRBJ2-4 TRBV20-1 . CSARDRDGLPKNIQYF TGCAGTGCTAGAGATCGTGATGGGTTACCCAAAAACATTCAGTACTTC
TRBD1 TRBJ2-2 TRBV5-6 few CASSLVGTGFTGELFF TGTGCCAGCAGCTTGGTCGGGACAGGATTCACCGGGGAGCTGTTTTTT
. TRBJ2-5 TRBV7-2 few CASSFGPKGETQYF TGTGCCAGCAGCTTTGGACCCAAGGGAGAGACCCAGTACTTC
TRBD1 TRBJ1-6 TRBV30 . CAWDRVISPLHF TGTGCCTGGGACAGGGTCATCTCACCCCTCCACTTT
. TRBJ1-5 TRBV12-3/TRBV12-4 few CASRPRPGPNQPQHF TGTGCCAGCAGACCCCGACCCGGGCCGAATCAGCCCCAGCATTTT